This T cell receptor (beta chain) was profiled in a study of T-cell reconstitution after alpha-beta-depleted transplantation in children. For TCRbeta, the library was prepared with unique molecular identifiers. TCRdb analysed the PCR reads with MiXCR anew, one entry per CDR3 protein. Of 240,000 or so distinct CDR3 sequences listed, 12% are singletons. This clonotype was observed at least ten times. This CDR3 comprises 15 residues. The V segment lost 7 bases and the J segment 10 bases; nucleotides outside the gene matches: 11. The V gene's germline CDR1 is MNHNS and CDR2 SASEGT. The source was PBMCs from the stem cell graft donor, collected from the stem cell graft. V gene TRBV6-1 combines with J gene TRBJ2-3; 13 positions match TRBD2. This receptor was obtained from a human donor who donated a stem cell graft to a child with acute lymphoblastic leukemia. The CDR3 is CASTSGLAGVLPQYF. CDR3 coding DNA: TGTGCCAGCACCTCCGGACTAGCGGGAGTTTTGCCGCAGTATTTT.